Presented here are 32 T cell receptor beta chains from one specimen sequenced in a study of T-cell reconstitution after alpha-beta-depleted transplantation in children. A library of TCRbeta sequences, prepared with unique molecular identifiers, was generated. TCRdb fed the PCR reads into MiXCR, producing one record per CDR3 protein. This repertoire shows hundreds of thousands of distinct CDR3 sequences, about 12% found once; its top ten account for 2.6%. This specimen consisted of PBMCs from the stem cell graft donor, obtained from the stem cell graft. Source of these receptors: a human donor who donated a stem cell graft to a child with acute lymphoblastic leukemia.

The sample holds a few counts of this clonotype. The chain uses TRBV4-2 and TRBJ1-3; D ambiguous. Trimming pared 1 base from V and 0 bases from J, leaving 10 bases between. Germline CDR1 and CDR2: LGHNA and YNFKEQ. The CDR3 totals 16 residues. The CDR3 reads CASSQAYGVSGNTIYF. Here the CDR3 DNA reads TGTGCCAGCAGCCAAGCTTATGGTGTCTCTGGAAACACCATATATTTT.

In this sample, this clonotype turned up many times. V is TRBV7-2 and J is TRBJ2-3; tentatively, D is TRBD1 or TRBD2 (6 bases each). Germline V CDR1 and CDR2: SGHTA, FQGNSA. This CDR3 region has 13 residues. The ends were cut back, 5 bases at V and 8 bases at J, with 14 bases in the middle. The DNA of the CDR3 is TGTGCCAGCAGCCCTGAAAGGGGGGTTACGCAGTATTTT. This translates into CASSPERGVTQYF.

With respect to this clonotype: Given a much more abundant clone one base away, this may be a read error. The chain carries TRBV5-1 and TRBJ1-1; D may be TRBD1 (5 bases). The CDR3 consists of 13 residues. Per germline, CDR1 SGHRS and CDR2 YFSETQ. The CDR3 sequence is CASSSDPGTEASF. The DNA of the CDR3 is TGCGCCAGCAGCTCTGACCCGGGGACTGAAGCTTCCTTT.

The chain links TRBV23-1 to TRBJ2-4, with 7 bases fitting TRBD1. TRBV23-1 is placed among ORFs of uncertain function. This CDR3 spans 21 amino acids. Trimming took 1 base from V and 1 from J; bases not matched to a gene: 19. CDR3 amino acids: CASSQYPGQLGEGCAKNIQYF. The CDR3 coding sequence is TGCGCCAGCAGTCAATATCCGGGACAGCTGGGAGAAGGTTGCGCCAAAAACATTCAGTACTTC.

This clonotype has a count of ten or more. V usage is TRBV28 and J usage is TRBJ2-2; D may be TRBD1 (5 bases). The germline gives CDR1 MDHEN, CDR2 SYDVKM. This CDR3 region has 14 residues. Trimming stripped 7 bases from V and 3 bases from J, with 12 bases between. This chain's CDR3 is CASNSQVDTGELFF. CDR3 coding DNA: TGTGCCAGCAACTCACAGGTTGACACCGGGGAGCTGTTTTTT.

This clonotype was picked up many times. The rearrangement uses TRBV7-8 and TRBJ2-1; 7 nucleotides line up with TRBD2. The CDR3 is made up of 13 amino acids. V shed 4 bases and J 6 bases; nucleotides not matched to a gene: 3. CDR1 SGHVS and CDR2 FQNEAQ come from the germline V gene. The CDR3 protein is CASSSTSVNEQFF. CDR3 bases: TGTGCCAGCAGCTCTACTAGCGTCAATGAGCAGTTCTTC. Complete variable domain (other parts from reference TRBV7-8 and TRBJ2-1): GAGVSQSPRYKVAKRGQDVALRCDPISGHVSLFWYQQALGQGPEFLTYFQNEAQLDKSGLPSDRFFAERPEGSVSTLKIQRTQQEDSAVYLCASSSTSVNEQFFGPGTRLTVL.

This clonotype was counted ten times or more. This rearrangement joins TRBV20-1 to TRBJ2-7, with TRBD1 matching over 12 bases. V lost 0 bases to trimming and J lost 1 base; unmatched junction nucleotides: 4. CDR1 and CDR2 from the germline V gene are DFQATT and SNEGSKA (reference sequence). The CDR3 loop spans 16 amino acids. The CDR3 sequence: CSARDRDRGLSYEQYF. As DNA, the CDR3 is TGCAGTGCTAGAGATAGGGACAGGGGGCTTTCCTACGAGCAGTACTTC.

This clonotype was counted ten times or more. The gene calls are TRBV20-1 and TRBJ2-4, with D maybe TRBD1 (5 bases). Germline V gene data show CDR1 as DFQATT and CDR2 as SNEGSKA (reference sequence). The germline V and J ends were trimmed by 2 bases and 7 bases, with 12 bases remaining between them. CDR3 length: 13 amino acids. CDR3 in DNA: TGCAGTGCTAGATCCCCCTCAGGGAACATTCAGTACTTC. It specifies CSARSPSGNIQYF.

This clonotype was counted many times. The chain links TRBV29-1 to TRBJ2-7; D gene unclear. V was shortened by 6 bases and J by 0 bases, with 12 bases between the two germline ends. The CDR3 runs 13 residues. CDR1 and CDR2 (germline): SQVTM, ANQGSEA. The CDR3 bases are TGCAGCGTGCAAGACGGAGCCTCCTACGAGCAGTACTTC. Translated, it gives CSVQDGASYEQYF.

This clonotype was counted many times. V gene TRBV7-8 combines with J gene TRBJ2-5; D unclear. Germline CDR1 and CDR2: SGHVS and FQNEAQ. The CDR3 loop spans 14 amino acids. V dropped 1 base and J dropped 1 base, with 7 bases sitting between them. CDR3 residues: CASSLDVAQETQYF. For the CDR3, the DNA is TGTGCCAGCAGCTTAGACGTAGCCCAAGAGACCCAGTACTTC.

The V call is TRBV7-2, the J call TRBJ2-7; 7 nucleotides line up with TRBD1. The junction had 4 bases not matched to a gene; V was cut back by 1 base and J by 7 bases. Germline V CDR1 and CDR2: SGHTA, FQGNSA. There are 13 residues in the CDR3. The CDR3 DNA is TGTGCCAGCAGCTTAGTCGACAGGGTGGAGCAGTACTTC. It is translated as CASSLVDRVEQYF. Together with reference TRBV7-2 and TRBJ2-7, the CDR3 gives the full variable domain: GAGVSQSPSNKVTEKGKDVELRCDPISGHTALYWYRQSLGQGLEFLIYFQGNSAPDKSGLPSDRFSAERTGGSVSTLTIQRTQQEDSAVYLCASSLVDRVEQYFGPGTRLTVT.

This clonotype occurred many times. CDR3 bases: TGTGCCAGCAGCCCCAGAGGCAGGGGATGGGAAAACACCATATATTTT. Residues: CASSPRGRGWENTIYF. The J gene is TRBJ1-3, the V gene TRBV7-9; D possibly corresponds to TRBD1 (6 bases). Trimming removed 5 bases at V and 6 bases at J, with 20 bases between. Per germline, CDR1 SEHNR and CDR2 FQNEAQ (reference sequence). The CDR3 has 16 amino acids.

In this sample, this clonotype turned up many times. The CDR3 DNA follows: TGTGCCAGCAGCTTAGGGAGGGTCTATAGCTCCTACAATGAGCAGTTCTTC. This sequence encodes CASSLGRVYSSYNEQFF. The chain links TRBV7-9 to TRBJ2-1; tentatively, D is TRBD2 (6 bases). V lost 1 base and J lost 0, with 13 bases in between. The CDR3 length is 17 residues. Looked up from germline, CDR1 is SEHNR and CDR2 is FQNEAQ (reference sequence).

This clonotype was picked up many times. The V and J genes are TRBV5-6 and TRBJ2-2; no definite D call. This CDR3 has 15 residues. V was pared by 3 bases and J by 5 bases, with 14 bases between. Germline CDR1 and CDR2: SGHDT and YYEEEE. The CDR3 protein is CASSSGPAGTGELFF. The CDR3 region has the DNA TGTGCCAGCAGCTCCGGACCTGCTGGAACCGGGGAGCTGTTTTTT.

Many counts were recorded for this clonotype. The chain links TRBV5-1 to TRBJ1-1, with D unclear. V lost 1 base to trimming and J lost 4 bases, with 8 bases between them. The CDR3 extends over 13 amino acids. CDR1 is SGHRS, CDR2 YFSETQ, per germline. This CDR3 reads CASSLLRGTEAFF. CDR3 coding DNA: TGCGCCAGCAGCTTGCTCAGAGGCACTGAAGCTTTCTTT.

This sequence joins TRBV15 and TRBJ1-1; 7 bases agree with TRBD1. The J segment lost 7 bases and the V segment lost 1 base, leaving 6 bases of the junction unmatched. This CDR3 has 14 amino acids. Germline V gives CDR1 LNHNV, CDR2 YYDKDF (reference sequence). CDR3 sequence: CATSRAGGLGEAFF. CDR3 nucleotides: TGTGCCACCAGCAGAGCAGGGGGTCTGGGTGAAGCTTTCTTT. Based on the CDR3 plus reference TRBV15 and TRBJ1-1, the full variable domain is DAMVIQNPRYQVTQFGKPVTLSCSQTLNHNVMYWYQQKSSQAPKLLFHYYDKDFNNEADTPDNFQSRRPNTSFCFLDIRSPGLGDTAMYLCATSRAGGLGEAFFGQGTRLTVV.

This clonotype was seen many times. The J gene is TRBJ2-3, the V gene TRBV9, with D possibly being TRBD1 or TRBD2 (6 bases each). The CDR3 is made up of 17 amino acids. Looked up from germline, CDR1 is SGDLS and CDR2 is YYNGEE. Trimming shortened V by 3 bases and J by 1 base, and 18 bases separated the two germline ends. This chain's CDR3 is CASSGAEGGWGTDTQYF. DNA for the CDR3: TGTGCCAGCAGCGGAGCCGAGGGGGGCTGGGGCACAGATACGCAGTATTTT.

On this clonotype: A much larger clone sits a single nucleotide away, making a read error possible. The CDR3 protein is CCAGLAGGRETQYF. CDR3 coding DNA: TGCTGTGCTGGACTAGCGGGAGGGCGAGAGACCCAGTACTTC. The J gene is TRBJ2-5, the V gene TRBV20-1, with 15 nucleotides matching TRBD2. Germline-derived CDR1 and CDR2 are DFQATT and SNEGSKA (reference sequence). The CDR3 consists of 14 residues.

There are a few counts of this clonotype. The CDR3 DNA follows: TGTGCCACCAGTGATTTGCCCGGCGGGGAGCTGTTTTTT. This sequence encodes CATSDLPGGELFF. The V gene is TRBV24-1, the J gene TRBJ2-2; D gene unclear. CDR1 is KGHDR and CDR2 is SFDVKD in the germline V gene. Deletions cut 0 bases from V and 7 bases from J, with 5 bases between. The CDR3 is 13 amino acids.

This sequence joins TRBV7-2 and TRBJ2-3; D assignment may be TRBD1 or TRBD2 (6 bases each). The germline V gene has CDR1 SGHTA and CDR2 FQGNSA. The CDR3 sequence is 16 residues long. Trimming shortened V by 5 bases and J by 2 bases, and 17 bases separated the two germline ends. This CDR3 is CASSPPRGEATDTQYF. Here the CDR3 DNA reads TGTGCCAGCAGCCCTCCAAGGGGGGAGGCCACAGATACGCAGTATTTT.

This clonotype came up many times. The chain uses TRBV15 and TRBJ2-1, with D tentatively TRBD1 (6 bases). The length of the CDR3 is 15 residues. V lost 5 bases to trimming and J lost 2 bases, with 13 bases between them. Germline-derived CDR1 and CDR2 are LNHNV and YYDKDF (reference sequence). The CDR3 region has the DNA TGTGCCACCAGCCCGACAGGAAGTACCTACAATGAGCAGTTCTTC. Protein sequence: CATSPTGSTYNEQFF.

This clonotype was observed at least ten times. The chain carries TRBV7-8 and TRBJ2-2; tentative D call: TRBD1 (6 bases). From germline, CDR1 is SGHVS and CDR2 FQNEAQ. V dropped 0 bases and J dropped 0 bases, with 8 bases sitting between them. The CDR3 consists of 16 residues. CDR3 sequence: CASSLAWTANTGELFF. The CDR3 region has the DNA TGTGCCAGCAGCTTAGCGTGGACAGCGAACACCGGGGAGCTGTTTTTT.

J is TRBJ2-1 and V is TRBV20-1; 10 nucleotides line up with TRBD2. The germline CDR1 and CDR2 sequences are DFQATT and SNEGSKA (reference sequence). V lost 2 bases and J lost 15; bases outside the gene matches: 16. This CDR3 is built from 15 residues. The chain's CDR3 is CSARYGASGSLSPFF. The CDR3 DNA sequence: TGCAGTGCTAGATATGGGGCTAGCGGGAGTCTCTCCCCGTTCTTC.

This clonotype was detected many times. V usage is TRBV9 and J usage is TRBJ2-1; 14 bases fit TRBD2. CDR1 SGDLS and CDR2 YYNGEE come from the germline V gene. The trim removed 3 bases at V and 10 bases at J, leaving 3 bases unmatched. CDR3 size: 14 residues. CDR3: CASSAGLAGDEQFF. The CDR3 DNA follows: TGTGCCAGCAGCGCGGGACTAGCGGGAGACGAGCAGTTCTTC.

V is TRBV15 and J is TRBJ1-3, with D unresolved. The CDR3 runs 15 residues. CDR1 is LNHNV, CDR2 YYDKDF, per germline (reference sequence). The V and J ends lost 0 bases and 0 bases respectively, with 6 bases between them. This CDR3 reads CATSRDSRSGNTIYF. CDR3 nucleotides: TGTGCCACCAGCAGAGACAGCCGCTCTGGAAACACCATATATTTT.

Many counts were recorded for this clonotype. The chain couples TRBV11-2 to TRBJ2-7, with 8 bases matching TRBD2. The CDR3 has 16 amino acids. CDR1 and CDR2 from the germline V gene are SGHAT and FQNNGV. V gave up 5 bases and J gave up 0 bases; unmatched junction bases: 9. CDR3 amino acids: CASSITQRESSYEQYF. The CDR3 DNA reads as TGTGCCAGCAGCATCACCCAGCGGGAGAGCTCCTACGAGCAGTACTTC.

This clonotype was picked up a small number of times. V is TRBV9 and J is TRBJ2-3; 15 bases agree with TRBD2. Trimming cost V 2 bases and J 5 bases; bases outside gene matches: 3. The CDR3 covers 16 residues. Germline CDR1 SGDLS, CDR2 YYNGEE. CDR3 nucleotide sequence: TGTGCCAGCAGCGTTCGGACTAGCGGGAGGGAAGATACGCAGTATTTT. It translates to CASSVRTSGREDTQYF. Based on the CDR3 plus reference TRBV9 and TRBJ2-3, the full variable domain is DSGVTQTPKHLITATGQRVTLRCSPRSGDLSVYWYQQSLDQGLQFLIQYYNGEERAKGNILERFSAQQFPDLHSELNLSSLELGDSALYFCASSVRTSGREDTQYFGPGTRLTVL.

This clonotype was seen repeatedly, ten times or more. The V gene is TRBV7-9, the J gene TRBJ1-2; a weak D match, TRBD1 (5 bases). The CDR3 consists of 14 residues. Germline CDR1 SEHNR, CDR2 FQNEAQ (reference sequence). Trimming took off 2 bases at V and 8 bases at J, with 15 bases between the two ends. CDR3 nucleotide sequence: TGTGCCAGCAGCTTATCCGGAAAGAGGGGCGGCTACACCTTC. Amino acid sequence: CASSLSGKRGGYTF.

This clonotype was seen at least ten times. The CDR3 loop reads CASSLWQTNQPQHF. The CDR3 DNA reads TGTGCCAGCAGTTTATGGCAGACCAATCAGCCCCAGCATTTT. The V gene is TRBV12-3 or TRBV12-4, the J gene TRBJ1-5; D gene unclear. The CDR3 is made up of 14 amino acids. V was clipped by 2 bases and J by 3 bases, with 8 bases between them.

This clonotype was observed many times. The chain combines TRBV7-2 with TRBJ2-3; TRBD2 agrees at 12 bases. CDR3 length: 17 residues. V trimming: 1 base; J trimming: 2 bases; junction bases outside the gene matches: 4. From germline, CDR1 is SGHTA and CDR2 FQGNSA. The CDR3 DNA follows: TGTGCCAGCAGCTTAGGGCTAGCGGGGGGGATCACAGATACGCAGTATTTT. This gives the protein CASSLGLAGGITDTQYF.

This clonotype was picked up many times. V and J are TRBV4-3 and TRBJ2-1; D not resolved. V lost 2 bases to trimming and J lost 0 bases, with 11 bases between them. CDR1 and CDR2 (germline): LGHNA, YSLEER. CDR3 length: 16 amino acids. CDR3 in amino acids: CASSQRALSSYNEQFF. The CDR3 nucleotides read TGCGCCAGCAGCCAACGAGCGCTGAGCTCCTACAATGAGCAGTTCTTC.

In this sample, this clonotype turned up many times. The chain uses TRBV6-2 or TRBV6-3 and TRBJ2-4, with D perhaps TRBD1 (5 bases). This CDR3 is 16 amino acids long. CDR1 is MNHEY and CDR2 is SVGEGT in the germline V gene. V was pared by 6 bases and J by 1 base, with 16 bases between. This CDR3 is CASSPSPGFAKNIQYF. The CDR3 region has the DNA TGTGCCAGCAGCCCATCTCCAGGGTTTGCCAAAAACATTCAGTACTTC.